This TCR beta chain was observed in a study of T-cell reconstitution after alpha-beta-depleted transplantation in children. Study-wide results and limits: Where alpha-beta T cells came from about two months after transplant was reportedly several hundred expanded graft clones. A year post-transplant, T-cell counts and diversity derived mostly from newly produced T cells.

For TCRbeta, the library was prepared with unique molecular identifiers. TCRdb processed the PCR reads anew with MiXCR; each CDR3 protein has one entry. The sample records about 200,000 distinct CDR3 sequences, around a sixth being singletons. Trimming took off 0 bases at V and 10 bases at J, with 12 bases between the two ends. CDR1 and CDR2 (germline): LNHNV, YYDKDF (reference sequence). The CDR3 spans 13 residues. In this sample, this clonotype turned up a few times. The antigen is undetermined. This sequence joins TRBV15 and TRBJ1-1, with D tentatively TRBD1 (6 bases). The sequencing here drew on PBMCs, mostly from graft donor cells, taken 360 days after TCRalphabeta/CD19-depleted stem cell transplant. The receptor was derived from a male patient under 10 years old who had a stem cell transplant for acute lymphoblastic leukemia, so the T cells may come from the graft donor. The CDR3 nucleotides read TGTGCCACCAGCAGAGATGCAGGGGACGTAGCTTTCTTT. The encoded protein is CATSRDAGDVAFF.